This T cell receptor beta chain appears in the sequencing data of a study of response to subunit inactivated influenza vaccine. MiXCR was run by TCRdb on the RT-PCR reads, yielding one entry per CDR3 protein. The sample consists of about 480,000 distinct CDR3 sequences, under 15% of them appearing once. Regarding the study as a whole: New T cells are recruited in small numbers by each seasonal influenza vaccination, according to the authors' suggestion.

In germline, CDR1 is SGHRS, CDR2 YFSETQ. The CDR3 totals 15 residues. V lost 5 bases to trimming and J lost 6 bases; unmatched junction nucleotides: 9. This clonotype showed up just a few times. Its antigen remains unidentified. The specimen was PBMCs from blood, collected roughly 47 days after vaccination. The chain is built from TRBV5-1 and TRBJ2-2; 8 nucleotides line up with TRBD2. The clonotype originates from a man in his forties or fifties who received an inactivated influenza vaccine. In DNA form, the CDR3 reads TGCGCCAGCAGAGTCCGCGGGACTAGTGCCGGGGAGCTGTTTTTT. Translated: CASRVRGTSAGELFF.